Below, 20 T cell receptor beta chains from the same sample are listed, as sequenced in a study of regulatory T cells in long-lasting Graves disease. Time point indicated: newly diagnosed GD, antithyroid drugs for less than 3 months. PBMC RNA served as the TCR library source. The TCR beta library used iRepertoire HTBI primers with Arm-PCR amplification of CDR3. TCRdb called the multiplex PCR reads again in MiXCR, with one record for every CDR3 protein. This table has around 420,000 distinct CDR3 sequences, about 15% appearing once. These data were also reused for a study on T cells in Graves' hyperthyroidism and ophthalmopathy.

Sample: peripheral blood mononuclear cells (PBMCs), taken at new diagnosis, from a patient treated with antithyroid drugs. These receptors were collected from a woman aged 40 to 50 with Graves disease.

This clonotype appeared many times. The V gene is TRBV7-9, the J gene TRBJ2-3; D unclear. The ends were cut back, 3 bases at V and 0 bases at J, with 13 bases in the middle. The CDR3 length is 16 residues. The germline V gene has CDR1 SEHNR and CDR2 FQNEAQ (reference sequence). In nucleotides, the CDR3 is TGTGCCAGCAGCTTCCGTCTTACTTCTAGCACAGATACGCAGTATTTT. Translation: CASSFRLTSSTDTQYF.

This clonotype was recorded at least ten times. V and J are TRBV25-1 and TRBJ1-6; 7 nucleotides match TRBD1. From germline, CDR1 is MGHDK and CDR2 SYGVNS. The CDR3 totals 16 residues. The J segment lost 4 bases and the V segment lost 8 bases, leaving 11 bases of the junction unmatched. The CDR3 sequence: CASEMAGTAYNSPLHF. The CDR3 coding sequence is TGTGCCAGCGAGATGGCCGGGACAGCTTATAATTCACCCCTCCACTTT.

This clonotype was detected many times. The CDR3 DNA reads as TGTGCCAGCAGTTTAGGGACAGGGGGTTGGTACTTC. Its translation: CASSLGTGGWYF. The gene calls are TRBV28 and TRBJ2-7, with TRBD1 matching 11 bases. CDR3 size: 12 residues. Trimming at V came to 2 bases and at J to 12 bases, leaving 3 bases not matched to a gene. Germline CDR1 is MDHEN and CDR2 is SYDVKM. The complete variable domain, with remaining parts taken from reference TRBV28 and TRBJ2-7, reads DVKVTQSSRYLVKRTGEKVFLECVQDMDHENMFWYRQDPGLGLRLIYFSYDVKMKEKGDIPEGYSVSREKKERFSLILESASTNQTSMYLCASSLGTGGWYFGPGTRLTVT.

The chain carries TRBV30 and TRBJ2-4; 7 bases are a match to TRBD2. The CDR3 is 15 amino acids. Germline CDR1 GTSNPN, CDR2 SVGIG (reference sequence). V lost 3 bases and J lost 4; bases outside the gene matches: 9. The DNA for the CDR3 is TGTGCCTGGAGCCCTAGGGGAGCGGGGAAAAACATTCAGTACTTC. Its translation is CAWSPRGAGKNIQYF. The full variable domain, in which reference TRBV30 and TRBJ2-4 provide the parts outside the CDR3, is SQTIHQWPATLVQPVGSPLSLECTVEGTSNPNLYWYRQAAGRGLQLLFYSVGIGQISSEVPQNLSASRPQDRQFILSSKKLLLSDSGFYLCAWSPRGAGKNIQYFGAGTRLSVL.

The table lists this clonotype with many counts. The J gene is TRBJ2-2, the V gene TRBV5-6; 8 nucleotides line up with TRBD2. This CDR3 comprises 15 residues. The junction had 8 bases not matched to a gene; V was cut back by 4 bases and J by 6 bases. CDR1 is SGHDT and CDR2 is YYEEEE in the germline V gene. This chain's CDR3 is CASSPSGRRAGELFF. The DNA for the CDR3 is TGTGCCAGCAGCCCGAGCGGGAGAAGGGCCGGGGAGCTGTTTTTT.

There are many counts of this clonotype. The CDR3 loop reads CASSFGSQETQYF. The CDR3 DNA reads as TGTGCCAGCAGCTTCGGCAGCCAAGAGACCCAGTACTTC. The chain recombines TRBV12-3 or TRBV12-4 with TRBJ2-5; D unclear. Between the trimmed V and J ends, which lost 6 bases and 1 base, there was a span of 9 bases. There are 13 residues in the CDR3.

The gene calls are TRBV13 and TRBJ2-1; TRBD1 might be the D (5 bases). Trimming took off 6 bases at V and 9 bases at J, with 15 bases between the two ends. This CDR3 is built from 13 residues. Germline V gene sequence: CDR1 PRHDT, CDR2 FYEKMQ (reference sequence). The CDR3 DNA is TGTGCCAGCAGACAGGCTCAGTTTATTGAGCAGTTCTTC. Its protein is CASRQAQFIEQFF.

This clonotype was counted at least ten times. Here the CDR3 DNA reads TGTGCCAGCAGCTCCGTTTGGGCGGGAGGCACAGATACGCAGTATTTT. Translation: CASSSVWAGGTDTQYF. The chain links TRBV7-9 to TRBJ2-3, with 7 bases identical to TRBD2. The V segment lost 4 bases and the J segment 1 base; nucleotides outside the gene matches: 8. The germline V gene encodes CDR1 SEHNR and CDR2 FQNEAQ (reference sequence). CDR3 length: 16 amino acids.

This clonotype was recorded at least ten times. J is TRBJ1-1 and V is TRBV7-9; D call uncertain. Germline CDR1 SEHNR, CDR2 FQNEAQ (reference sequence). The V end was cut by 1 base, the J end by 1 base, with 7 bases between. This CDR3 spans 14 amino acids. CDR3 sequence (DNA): TGTGCCAGCAGCTTAGGGTTAGGGAACACTGAAGCTTTCTTT. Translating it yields CASSLGLGNTEAFF.

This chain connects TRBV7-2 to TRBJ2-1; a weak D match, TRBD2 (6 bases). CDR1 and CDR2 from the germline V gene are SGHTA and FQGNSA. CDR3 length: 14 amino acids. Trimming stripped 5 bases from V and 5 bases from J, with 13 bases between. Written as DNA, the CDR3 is TGTGCCAGCAGCCCGCGGGACGGCAACAATGAGCAGTTCTTC. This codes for CASSPRDGNNEQFF.

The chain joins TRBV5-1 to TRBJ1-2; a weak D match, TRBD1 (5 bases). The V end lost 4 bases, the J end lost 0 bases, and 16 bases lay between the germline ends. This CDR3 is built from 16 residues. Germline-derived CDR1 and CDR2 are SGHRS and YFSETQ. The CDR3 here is CASSTGRRSTNYGYTF. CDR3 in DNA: TGCGCCAGCAGCACGGGACGGCGGTCTACTAACTATGGCTACACCTTC.

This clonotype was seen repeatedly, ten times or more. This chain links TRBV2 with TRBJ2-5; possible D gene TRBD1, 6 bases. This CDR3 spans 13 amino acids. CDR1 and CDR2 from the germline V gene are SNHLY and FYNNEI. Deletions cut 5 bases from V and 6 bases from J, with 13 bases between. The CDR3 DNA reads TGTGCCAGCAGTCCTACAGGGATGAAGACCCAGTACTTC. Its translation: CASSPTGMKTQYF.

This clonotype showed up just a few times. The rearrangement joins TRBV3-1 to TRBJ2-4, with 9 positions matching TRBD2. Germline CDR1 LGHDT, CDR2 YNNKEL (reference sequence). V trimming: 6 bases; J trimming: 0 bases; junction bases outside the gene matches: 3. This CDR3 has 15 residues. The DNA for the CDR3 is TGTGCCAGCAGGAATAGCGGGGGAGCCAAAAACATTCAGTACTTC. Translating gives CASRNSGGAKNIQYF.

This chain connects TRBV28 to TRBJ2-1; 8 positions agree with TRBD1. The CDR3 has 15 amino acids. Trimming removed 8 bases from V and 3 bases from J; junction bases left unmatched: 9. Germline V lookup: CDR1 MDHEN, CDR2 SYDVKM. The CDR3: CASETGAMFYNEQFF. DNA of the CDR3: TGTGCCAGCGAGACAGGGGCGATGTTCTACAATGAGCAGTTCTTC.

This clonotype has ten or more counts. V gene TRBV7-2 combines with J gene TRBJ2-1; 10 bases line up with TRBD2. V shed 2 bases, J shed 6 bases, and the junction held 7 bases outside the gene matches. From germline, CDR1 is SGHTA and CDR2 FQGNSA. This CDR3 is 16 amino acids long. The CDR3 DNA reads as TGTGCCAGCAGCTTAAACAGCGGGAGGGCCTTCAATGAGCAGTTCTTC. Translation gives CASSLNSGRAFNEQFF.

The CDR3 loop reads CSARDLTGTANTGELFF. The CDR3 nucleotides read TGCAGTGCTAGAGATCTAACAGGGACAGCGAACACCGGGGAGCTGTTTTTT. This chain uses TRBV20-1 with TRBJ2-2; TRBD1 matches 7 bases. The J segment lost 0 bases and the V segment lost 0 bases, leaving 7 bases of the junction unmatched. CDR3 length equals 17 residues. From germline, CDR1 is DFQATT and CDR2 SNEGSKA (reference sequence).

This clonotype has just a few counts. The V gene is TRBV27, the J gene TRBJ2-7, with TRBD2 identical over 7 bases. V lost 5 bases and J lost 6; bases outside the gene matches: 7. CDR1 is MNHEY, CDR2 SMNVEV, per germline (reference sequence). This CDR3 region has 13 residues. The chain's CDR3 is CASSAGSGGEQYF. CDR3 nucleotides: TGTGCCAGCAGTGCGGGATCGGGAGGCGAGCAGTACTTC.

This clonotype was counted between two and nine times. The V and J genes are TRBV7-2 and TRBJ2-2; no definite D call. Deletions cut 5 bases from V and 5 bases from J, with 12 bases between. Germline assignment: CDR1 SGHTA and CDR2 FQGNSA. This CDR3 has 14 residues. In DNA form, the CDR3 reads TGTGCCAGCAGCCCATGGTCAACTACCGGGGAGCTGTTTTTT. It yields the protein CASSPWSTTGELFF. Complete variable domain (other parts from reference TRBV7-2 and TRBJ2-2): GAGVSQSPSNKVTEKGKDVELRCDPISGHTALYWYRQSLGQGLEFLIYFQGNSAPDKSGLPSDRFSAERTGGSVSTLTIQRTQQEDSAVYLCASSPWSTTGELFFGEGSRLTVL.

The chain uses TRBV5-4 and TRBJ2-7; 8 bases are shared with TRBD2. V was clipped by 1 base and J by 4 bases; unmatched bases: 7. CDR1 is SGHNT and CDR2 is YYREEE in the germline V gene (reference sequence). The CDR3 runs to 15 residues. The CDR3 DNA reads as TGTGCCAGCAGCTTGATGGCGGGAGGATCGTACGAGCAGTACTTC. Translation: CASSLMAGGSYEQYF.

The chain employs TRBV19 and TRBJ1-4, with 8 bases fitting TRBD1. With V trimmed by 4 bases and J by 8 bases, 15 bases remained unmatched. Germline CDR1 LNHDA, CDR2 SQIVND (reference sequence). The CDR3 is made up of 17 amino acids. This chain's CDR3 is CASSTGRGRILKEKLFF. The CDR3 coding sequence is TGTGCCAGTAGTACAGGCAGGGGGCGAATCCTCAAGGAAAAACTGTTTTTT.